The TCR beta chain under discussion was sequenced for a study of T cells after yellow fever vaccination. CDR3 length: 13 residues. Deletions cut 5 bases from V and 3 bases from J, with 10 bases between. CDR1 is SEHNR, CDR2 FQNEAQ, per germline (reference sequence). TCRdb reprocessed the 5' RACE reads with MiXCR, giving one entry per CDR3 protein. The sample has about 53,000 distinct CDR3 sequences, around 6.2% seen once. This clonotype was detected many times. The sequence was obtained from a man younger than 35 who received the YFV17D yellow fever vaccine. The chain links TRBV7-9 to TRBJ1-1; D is ambiguous. Material: PBMCs, either bulk or a sorted T-cell subset (CD4+, CD8+, memory, or dextramer-sorted; not recorded which), obtained on the day of the yellow fever booster vaccination. Here the CDR3 DNA reads TGTGCCAGCAGCCCACCCCTGGACACTGAAGCTTTCTTT. It codes for CASSPPLDTEAFF.